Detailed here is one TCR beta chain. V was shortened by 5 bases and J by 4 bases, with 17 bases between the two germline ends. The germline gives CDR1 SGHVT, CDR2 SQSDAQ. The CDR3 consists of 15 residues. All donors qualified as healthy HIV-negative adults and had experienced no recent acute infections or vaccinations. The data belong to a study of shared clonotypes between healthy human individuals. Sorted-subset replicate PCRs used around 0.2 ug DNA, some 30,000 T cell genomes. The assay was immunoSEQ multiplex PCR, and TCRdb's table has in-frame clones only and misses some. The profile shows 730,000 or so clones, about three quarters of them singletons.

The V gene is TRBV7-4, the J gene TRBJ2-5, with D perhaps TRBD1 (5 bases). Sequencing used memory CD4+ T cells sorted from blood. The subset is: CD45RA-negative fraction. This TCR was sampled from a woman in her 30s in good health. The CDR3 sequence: CASSPSWQGGETQYF. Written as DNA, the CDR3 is TGTGCCAGCAGCCCTTCTTGGCAGGGTGGAGAGACCCAGTACTTC.